The clone carrying this TCR beta chain is a singleton in its sample. Its cognate antigen is unknown. With 60 Vbeta and 13 Jbeta primers, the PCR was carried out. This table comes from immunoSEQ multiplex PCR, and its TCRdb copy is limited to in-frame clones, with some not included. The sample consists of about 200,000 clones, about 80% of them appearing once. The data derive from a study of cytomegalovirus exposure and HLA in healthy donors. Healthy individuals who donated bone marrow served as the donors. Whole-study findings and limits: A later analysis linked a missense DCLRE1C variant to TCR beta V- and J-gene trimming.

The sequence was obtained from a man aged 18 to 35 in good health and CMV-seronegative. The sequenced sample was PBMCs.

CDR3 sequence: CASSSSQGALAYEQFF. CDR3 sequence (DNA): TGTGCCAGCAGTTCGTCACAGGGGGCCTTGGCTTATGAGCAGTTCTTC. This rearrangement joins TRBV6-5 to TRBJ2-1, with 9 positions matching TRBD1. Unmatched junction bases numbered 12, after V lost 4 bases and J lost 8 bases. Germline V lookup: CDR1 MNHEY, CDR2 SVGAGI. The CDR3 runs to 16 residues.